This TCR beta chain was documented in a study of blood T cell repertoires in COVID-19. Background on the study: COVID-19 samples from acute and convalescent phases originated in the United States, Italy and Spain. The cDNA or gDNA used as material had been derived from T cells, B-cell-depleted T cells, or PBMCs.

The germline CDR1 and CDR2 sequences are MDHEN and SYDVKM. This CDR3 has 15 amino acids. J lost 4 bases, V lost 10 bases, and 7 bases had no gene match. In the authors' methods: The authors estimated nucleated cell counts from reference gene primer amplification. Here immunoSEQ multiplex PCR was the method, and the copy in TCRdb shows in-frame clones only, minus some. The D gene and trimming were derived from the DNA, and the V and J assignments and clone size from that table. The top ten clones hold 3% to 4% of a sample with about 160,000 clones, 65% to 90% of them seen once. This rearrangement joins TRBV28 to TRBJ2-1; 13 nucleotides line up with TRBD2. Sequenced material: peripheral blood. The receptor's source is a man between 65 and 85 years old with acute or convalescent COVID-19. Here the CDR3 reads CATHPLAGGYNEQFF. For the CDR3, the DNA is TGTGCCACTCACCCACTAGCGGGAGGGTACAATGAGCAGTTCTTC.